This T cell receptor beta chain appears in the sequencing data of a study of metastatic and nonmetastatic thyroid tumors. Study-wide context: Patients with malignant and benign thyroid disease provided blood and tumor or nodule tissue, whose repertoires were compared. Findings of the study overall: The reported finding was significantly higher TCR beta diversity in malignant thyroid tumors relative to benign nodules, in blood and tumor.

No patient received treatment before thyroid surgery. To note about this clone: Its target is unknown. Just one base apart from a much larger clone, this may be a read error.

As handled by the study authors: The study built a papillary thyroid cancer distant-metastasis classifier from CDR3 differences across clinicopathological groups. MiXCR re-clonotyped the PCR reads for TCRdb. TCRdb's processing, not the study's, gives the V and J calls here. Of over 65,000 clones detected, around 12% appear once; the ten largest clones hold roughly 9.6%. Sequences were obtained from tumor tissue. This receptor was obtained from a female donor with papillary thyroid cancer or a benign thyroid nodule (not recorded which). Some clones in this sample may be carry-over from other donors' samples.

CDR3 amino acids: CASGRQGVRSENTIYF. CDR3 DNA sequence: TGTGCCAGCGGCAGACAGGGGGTAAGGTCTGAAAACACCATATATTTT. The rearrangement links TRBV28 to TRBJ1-3; 9 nucleotides agree with TRBD1. Germline V gene lookup returns CDR1 MDHEN and CDR2 SYDVKM. CDR3 length: 16 amino acids.